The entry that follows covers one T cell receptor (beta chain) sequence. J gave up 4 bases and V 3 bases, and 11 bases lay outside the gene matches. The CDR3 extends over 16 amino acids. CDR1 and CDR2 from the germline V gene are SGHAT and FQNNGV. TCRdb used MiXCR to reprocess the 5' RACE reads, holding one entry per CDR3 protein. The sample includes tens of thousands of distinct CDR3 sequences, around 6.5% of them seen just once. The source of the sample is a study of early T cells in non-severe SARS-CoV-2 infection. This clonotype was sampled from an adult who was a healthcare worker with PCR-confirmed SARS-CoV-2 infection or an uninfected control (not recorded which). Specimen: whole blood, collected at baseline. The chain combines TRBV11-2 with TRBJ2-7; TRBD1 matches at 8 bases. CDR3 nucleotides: TGTGCCAGCAGCTTCCTGTTATCAGGGGGCTCATACGAGCAGTACTTC. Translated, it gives CASSFLLSGGSYEQYF.